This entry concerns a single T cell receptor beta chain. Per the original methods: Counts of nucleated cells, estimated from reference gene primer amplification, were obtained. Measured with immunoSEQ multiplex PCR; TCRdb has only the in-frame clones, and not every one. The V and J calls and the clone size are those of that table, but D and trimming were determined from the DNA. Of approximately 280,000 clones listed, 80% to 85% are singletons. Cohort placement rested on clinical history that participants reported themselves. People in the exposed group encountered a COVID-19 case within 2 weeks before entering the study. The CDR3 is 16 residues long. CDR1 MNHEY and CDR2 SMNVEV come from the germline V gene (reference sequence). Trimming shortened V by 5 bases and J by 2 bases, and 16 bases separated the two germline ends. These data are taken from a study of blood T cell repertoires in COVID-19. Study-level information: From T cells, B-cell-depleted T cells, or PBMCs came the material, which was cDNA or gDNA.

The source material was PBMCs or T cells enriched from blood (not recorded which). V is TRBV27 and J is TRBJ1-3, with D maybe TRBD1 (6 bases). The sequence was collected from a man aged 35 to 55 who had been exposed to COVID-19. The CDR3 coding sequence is TGTGCCAGCAGTACGACAGGCACTCAAACTGGAAACACCATATATTTT. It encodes CASSTTGTQTGNTIYF.